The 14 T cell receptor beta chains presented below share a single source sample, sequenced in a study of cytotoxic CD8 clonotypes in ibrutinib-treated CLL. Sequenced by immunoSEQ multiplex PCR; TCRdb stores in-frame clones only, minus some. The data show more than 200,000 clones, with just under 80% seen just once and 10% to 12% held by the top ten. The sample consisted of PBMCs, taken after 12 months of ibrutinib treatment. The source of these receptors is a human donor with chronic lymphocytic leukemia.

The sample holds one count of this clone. The CDR3: CASRETGGIGEQYF. The CDR3 DNA reads TGTGCCAGCAGGGAAACGGGAGGGATTGGCGAGCAGTACTTC. The chain joins TRBV5-6 to TRBJ2-7; 8 bases align to TRBD2. V gave up 5 bases and J gave up 6 bases; unmatched junction bases: 10. This CDR3 is 14 amino acids long. Germline-derived CDR1 and CDR2 are SGHDT and YYEEEE.

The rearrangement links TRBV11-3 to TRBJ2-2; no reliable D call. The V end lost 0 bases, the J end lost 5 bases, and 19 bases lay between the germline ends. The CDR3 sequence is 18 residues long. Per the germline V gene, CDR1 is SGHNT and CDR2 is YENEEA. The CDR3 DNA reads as TGTGCCAGCAGCTTAGATATCCCGTGGCCGTCGGGTACCGGGGAGCTGTTTTTT. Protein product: CASSLDIPWPSGTGELFF.

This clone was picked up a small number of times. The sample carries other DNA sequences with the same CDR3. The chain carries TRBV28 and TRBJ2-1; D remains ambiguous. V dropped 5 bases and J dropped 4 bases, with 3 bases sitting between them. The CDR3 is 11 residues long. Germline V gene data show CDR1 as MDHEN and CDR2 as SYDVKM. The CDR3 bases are TGTGCCAGCAGTCAGTACAATGAGCAGTTCTTC. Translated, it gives CASSQYNEQFF.

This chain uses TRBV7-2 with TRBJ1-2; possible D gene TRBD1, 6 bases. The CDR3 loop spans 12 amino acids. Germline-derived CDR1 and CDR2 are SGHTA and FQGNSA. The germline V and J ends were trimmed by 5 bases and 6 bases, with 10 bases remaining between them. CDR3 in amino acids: CASSRDKDGYTF. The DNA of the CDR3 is TGTGCCAGCAGCCGGGACAAGGATGGCTACACCTTC.

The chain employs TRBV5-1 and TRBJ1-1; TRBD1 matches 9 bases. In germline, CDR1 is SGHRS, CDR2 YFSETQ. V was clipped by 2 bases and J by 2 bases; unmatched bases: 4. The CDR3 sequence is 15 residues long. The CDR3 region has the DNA TGCGCCAGCAGCTTTACAGGGGGCAGAAACACTGAAGCTTTCTTT. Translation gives CASSFTGGRNTEAFF.

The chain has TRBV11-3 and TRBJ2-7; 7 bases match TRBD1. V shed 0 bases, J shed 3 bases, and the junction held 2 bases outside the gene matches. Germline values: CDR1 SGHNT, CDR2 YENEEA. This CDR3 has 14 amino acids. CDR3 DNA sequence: TGTGCCAGCAGCTTAGACCGACAGGGCTACGAGCAGTACTTC. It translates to CASSLDRQGYEQYF.

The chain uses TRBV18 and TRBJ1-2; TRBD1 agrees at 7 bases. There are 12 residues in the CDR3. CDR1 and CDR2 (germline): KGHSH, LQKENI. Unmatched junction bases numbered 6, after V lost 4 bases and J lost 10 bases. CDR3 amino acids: CASSLGQADYTF. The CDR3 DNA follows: TGTGCCAGCTCACTAGGACAGGCCGACTACACCTTC.

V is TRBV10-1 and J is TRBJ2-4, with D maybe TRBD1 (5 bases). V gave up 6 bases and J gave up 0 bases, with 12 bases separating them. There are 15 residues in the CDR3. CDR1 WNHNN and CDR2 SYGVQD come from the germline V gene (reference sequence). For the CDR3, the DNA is TGCGCCAGCAGGTCAGGGTCCCTAGCCAAAAACATTCAGTACTTC. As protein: CASRSGSLAKNIQYF.

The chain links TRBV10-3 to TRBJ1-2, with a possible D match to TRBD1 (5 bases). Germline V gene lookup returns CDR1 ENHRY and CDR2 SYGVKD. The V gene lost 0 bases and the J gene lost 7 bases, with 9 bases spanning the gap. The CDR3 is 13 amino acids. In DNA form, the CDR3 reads TGTGCCATCAGTGAGTCGGGGGGAGTTGGCTACACCTTC. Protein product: CAISESGGVGYTF.

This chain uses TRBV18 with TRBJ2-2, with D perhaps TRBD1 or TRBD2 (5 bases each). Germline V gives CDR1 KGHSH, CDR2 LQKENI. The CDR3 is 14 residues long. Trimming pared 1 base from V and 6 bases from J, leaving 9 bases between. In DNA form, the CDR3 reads TGTGCCAGCTCACCACGGGACGGAGCCGGGGAGCTGTTTTTT. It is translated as CASSPRDGAGELFF.

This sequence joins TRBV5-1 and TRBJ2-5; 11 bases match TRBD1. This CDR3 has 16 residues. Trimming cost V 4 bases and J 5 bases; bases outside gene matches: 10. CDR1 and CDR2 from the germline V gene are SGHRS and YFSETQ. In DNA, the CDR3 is TGCGCCAGCAGCGGCTCTGGGACAGGGGGATTCGAGACCCAGTACTTC. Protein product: CASSGSGTGGFETQYF.

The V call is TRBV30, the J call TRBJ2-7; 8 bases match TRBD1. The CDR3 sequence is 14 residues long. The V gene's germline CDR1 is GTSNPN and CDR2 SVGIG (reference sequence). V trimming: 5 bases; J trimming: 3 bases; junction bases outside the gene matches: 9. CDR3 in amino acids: CAWSPGQANYEQYF. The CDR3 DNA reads TGTGCCTGGTCGCCGGGACAGGCTAACTACGAGCAGTACTTC.

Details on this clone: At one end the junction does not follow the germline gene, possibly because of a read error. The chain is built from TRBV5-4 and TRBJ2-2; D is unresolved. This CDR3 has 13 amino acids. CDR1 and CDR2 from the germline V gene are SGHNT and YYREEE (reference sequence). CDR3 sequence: CASRLGNTGELFF. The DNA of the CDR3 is TGTGCCAGCAGGTTGGGGAACACCGGGGAGCTGTTTTTT.

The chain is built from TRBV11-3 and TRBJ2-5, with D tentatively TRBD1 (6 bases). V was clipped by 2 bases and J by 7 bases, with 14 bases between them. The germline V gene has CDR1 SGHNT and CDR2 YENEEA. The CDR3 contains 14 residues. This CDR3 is CASSLTGMGSTQYF. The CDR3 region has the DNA TGTGCCAGCAGCTTAACAGGGATGGGATCGACCCAGTACTTC.